This TCR beta chain was sequenced in a study of T cell responses to AZD1222 COVID-19 vaccine. General study points: There were repertoire samples only from the period after the peak T cell response. Mostly white British, mostly female donors; authors suggested clonal diversity may be underestimated.

Concerning this clone: Its specificity is unknown.

The protocol was immunoSEQ multiplex PCR, while the TCRdb copy is restricted to in-frame clones and leaves out a portion. The sample includes about 83,000 clones, around 89% seen only once; the top ten take approximately 5%. This CDR3 is built from 10 residues. Per germline, CDR1 DFQATT and CDR2 SNEGSKA (reference sequence). V was cut by 0 bases and J by 6 bases, with 3 bases left in between. The chain recombines TRBV20-1 with TRBJ2-7; D gene ambiguous. The receptor was derived from an adult in good health. Sample: peripheral blood, taken on day 0 of MenACWY control vaccination. CDR3: CSAREREQYF. CDR3 nucleotides: TGCAGTGCTAGAGAGCGCGAGCAGTACTTC.